Listed below are T cell receptor beta chains from one sample, sequenced in a study of Tregs in tolerant kidney transplant recipients. Profiling relied on immunoSEQ multiplex PCR, and the TCRdb table lists in-frame clones only, not all of them. The table lists under 50,000 clones, 91% of them singletons, with 0.7% in the top ten. Source material: Tregs from blood. These TCRs come from a human donor in good health. Each CDR3 is given with its conserved first and last residue. The order of the fields is CDR3 length, D gene, V gene, J gene, clone size, CDR3 DNA, CDR3 protein. The D gene is left open where the match is weak. A row's size may be missing; if present it is once, few, many or a size class.

len: 17; d_gene: TRBD2; v_gene: TRBV10-2; j_gene: TRBJ2-5; abundance: NA; CDR3nt: TGCGCCAGCAGTGAGTCCTGGACTAGCGGTGGTCTGGAGACCCAGTACTTC; CDR3aa: CASSESWTSGGLETQYF
len: 15; d_gene: TRBD1; v_gene: TRBV6-1; j_gene: TRBJ2-5; abundance: NA; CDR3nt: TGTGCCAGCAGTAGAGGACAGGGTGACCAAGAGACCCAGTACTTC; CDR3aa: CASSRGQGDQETQYF
len: 12; d_gene: NA; v_gene: TRBV25-1; j_gene: TRBJ2-5; abundance: few; CDR3nt: TGTGCCAGCAGACAGACCCCGGGGACCCAGTACTTC; CDR3aa: CASRQTPGTQYF
len: 15; d_gene: NA; v_gene: TRBV30; j_gene: TRBJ2-5; abundance: NA; CDR3nt: TGTGCCTGGAGTGGACCGAGCCTGACGAGAGAGACCCAGTACTTC; CDR3aa: CAWSGPSLTRETQYF
len: 14; d_gene: TRBD1; v_gene: TRBV2; j_gene: TRBJ2-7; abundance: once; CDR3nt: TGTGCCAGCAGTGCGGACAGGAACACCTACGAGCAGTACTTC; CDR3aa: CASSADRNTYEQYF
len: 15; d_gene: NA; v_gene: TRBV6-5; j_gene: TRBJ2-2; abundance: NA; CDR3nt: TGTGCCAGCAGTTACTCGAATCGTGGGGCCGGGGAGCTGTTTTTT; CDR3aa: CASSYSNRGAGELFF
len: 15; d_gene: TRBD1; v_gene: TRBV5-1; j_gene: TRBJ2-5; abundance: NA; CDR3nt: TGCGCCAGCAGCTTGGCAGGGACAGGCCAAGAGACCCAGTACTTC; CDR3aa: CASSLAGTGQETQYF
len: 15; d_gene: NA; v_gene: TRBV11-2; j_gene: TRBJ2-7; abundance: NA; CDR3nt: TGTGCCAGCAGCCCGCTAGCGCGTATCACCTACGAGCAGTACTTC; CDR3aa: CASSPLARITYEQYF
len: 13; d_gene: NA; v_gene: TRBV9; j_gene: TRBJ1-1; abundance: NA; CDR3nt: TGTGCCAGCAGCCTTAACGTGAACACTGAAGCTTTCTTT; CDR3aa: CASSLNVNTEAFF
len: 14; d_gene: NA; v_gene: TRBV5-4; j_gene: TRBJ2-4; abundance: NA; CDR3nt: TGTGCCAGCAGCTTTACAGGAGCAAGAAACATTCAGTACTTC; CDR3aa: CASSFTGARNIQYF
len: 17; d_gene: NA; v_gene: TRBV4-1; j_gene: TRBJ2-6; abundance: NA; CDR3nt: TGCGCCAGCAGCGCTACAGGGTCCAGGTCTGGGGCCAACGTCCTGACTTTC; CDR3aa: CASSATGSRSGANVLTF
len: 15; d_gene: NA; v_gene: TRBV7-9; j_gene: TRBJ1-2; abundance: NA; CDR3nt: TGTGCCAGCAGCTTATCGCATCCAGGACGCTATGGCTACACCTTC; CDR3aa: CASSLSHPGRYGYTF
len: 14; d_gene: NA; v_gene: TRBV18; j_gene: TRBJ2-7; abundance: NA; CDR3nt: TGTGCCAGCTCACCACTAAGTCCAACGCTCGAGCAGTACTTC; CDR3aa: CASSPLSPTLEQYF
len: 14; d_gene: NA; v_gene: TRBV5-1; j_gene: TRBJ2-1; abundance: NA; CDR3nt: TGCGCCAGCAGCTTGGTGGGGACGGCTAATGAGCAGTTCTTC; CDR3aa: CASSLVGTANEQFF
len: 17; d_gene: NA; v_gene: TRBV10-3; j_gene: TRBJ2-7; abundance: NA; CDR3nt: TGTGCCATCAGCTCTAGGGGGTCGGACTTATCCTCCTACGAGCAGTACTTC; CDR3aa: CAISSRGSDLSSYEQYF
len: 16; d_gene: NA; v_gene: TRBV13; j_gene: TRBJ1-6; abundance: NA; CDR3nt: TGTGCCAGCAGCCTGTCAAACCCAGCCCAGGTTTCACCCCTCCACTTT; CDR3aa: CASSLSNPAQVSPLHF
len: 13; d_gene: NA; v_gene: TRBV6-5; j_gene: TRBJ2-7; abundance: NA; CDR3nt: TGTGCCAGCCGGACAGCCTATTCCTACGAGCAGTACTTC; CDR3aa: CASRTAYSYEQYF
len: 13; d_gene: NA; v_gene: TRBV15; j_gene: TRBJ2-1; abundance: once; CDR3nt: TGTGCCACCAGCAGACTAACTCACAATGAGCAGTTCTTC; CDR3aa: CATSRLTHNEQFF
len: 15; d_gene: NA; v_gene: TRBV14; j_gene: TRBJ1-4; abundance: NA; CDR3nt: TGTGCCAGCAGCCGAACCGGGACCTCGGGTGAAAAACTGTTTTTT; CDR3aa: CASSRTGTSGEKLFF
len: 15; d_gene: TRBD1; v_gene: TRBV2; j_gene: TRBJ2-3; abundance: NA; CDR3nt: TGTGCCAGCAGTTTTCAGGGGGTGGACACAGATACGCAGTATTTT; CDR3aa: CASSFQGVDTDTQYF
len: 12; d_gene: NA; v_gene: TRBV6-6; j_gene: TRBJ2-4; abundance: once; CDR3nt: TGTGCCATCGGGGGACTCCCAAACATTCAGTACTTC; CDR3aa: CAIGGLPNIQYF
len: 17; d_gene: NA; v_gene: TRBV18; j_gene: TRBJ2-6; abundance: NA; CDR3nt: TGTGCCAGCTCACCATTTTCAGGGACCTCTGGGGCCAACGTCCTGACTTTC; CDR3aa: CASSPFSGTSGANVLTF
len: 16; d_gene: TRBD2; v_gene: TRBV7-9; j_gene: TRBJ2-2; abundance: once; CDR3nt: TGTGCCAGCAGCTTTGCCGGGGGGGCCCAAACCGGGGAGCTGTTTTTT; CDR3aa: CASSFAGGAQTGELFF
len: 13; d_gene: NA; v_gene: TRBV18; j_gene: TRBJ2-7; abundance: NA; CDR3nt: TGTGCCAGCTCACCGAACAGAGACTACGAGCAGTACTTC; CDR3aa: CASSPNRDYEQYF
len: 15; d_gene: NA; v_gene: TRBV9; j_gene: TRBJ1-5; abundance: NA; CDR3nt: TGTGCCAGCAGCTCCACAGGTTTTAGCAATCAGCCCCAGCATTTT; CDR3aa: CASSSTGFSNQPQHF
len: 14; d_gene: NA; v_gene: TRBV18; j_gene: TRBJ1-1; abundance: NA; CDR3nt: TGTGCCAGCTCACAGGGGCAGGGAAACACTGAAGCTTTCTTT; CDR3aa: CASSQGQGNTEAFF
len: 15; d_gene: TRBD2; v_gene: TRBV10-1; j_gene: TRBJ2-1; abundance: NA; CDR3nt: TGCGCCAGCAGTGGAGCGGGAGTGTCCTACAATGAGCAGTTCTTC; CDR3aa: CASSGAGVSYNEQFF
len: 12; d_gene: TRBD1; v_gene: TRBV10-2; j_gene: TRBJ1-2; abundance: NA; CDR3nt: TGCGCCAGCAGACGAGACAGGGGTGGCTACACCTTC; CDR3aa: CASRRDRGGYTF
len: 14; d_gene: NA; v_gene: TRBV19; j_gene: TRBJ2-7; abundance: NA; CDR3nt: TGTGCCAGTACCCCAGGCGGGGCATCCTACGAGCAGTACTTC; CDR3aa: CASTPGGASYEQYF
len: 15; d_gene: TRBD2; v_gene: TRBV7-8; j_gene: TRBJ2-7; abundance: NA; CDR3nt: TGTGCCAGCACCAAACTAGCGCTAAGCTCCTACGAGCAGTACTTC; CDR3aa: CASTKLALSSYEQYF
len: 17; d_gene: TRBD2; v_gene: TRBV25-1; j_gene: TRBJ2-3; abundance: NA; CDR3nt: TGTGCCAGCAGTCCCGGACTAGCGGGGGGGCCAGCAGATACGCAGTATTTT; CDR3aa: CASSPGLAGGPADTQYF
len: 15; d_gene: TRBD2; v_gene: TRBV7-6; j_gene: TRBJ2-7; abundance: NA; CDR3nt: TGTGCCAGCAGCTTATACTCTGGGACTAGCTACGAGCAGTACTTC; CDR3aa: CASSLYSGTSYEQYF
len: 14; d_gene: TRBD2; v_gene: TRBV7-2; j_gene: TRBJ2-4; abundance: NA; CDR3nt: TGTGCCAGCCGAGTGACTAGCGGCAAAAACATTCAGTACTTC; CDR3aa: CASRVTSGKNIQYF
len: 14; d_gene: TRBD1; v_gene: TRBV6-1; j_gene: TRBJ1-1; abundance: few; CDR3nt: TGTGCCAGCAGTGAGACAGGGGGCTACACTGAAGCTTTCTTT; CDR3aa: CASSETGGYTEAFF
len: 14; d_gene: TRBD2; v_gene: TRBV29-1; j_gene: TRBJ2-1; abundance: NA; CDR3nt: TGCAGCGTTGAGGGACTAGCAAGGTACAATGAGCAGTTCTTC; CDR3aa: CSVEGLARYNEQFF
len: 14; d_gene: NA; v_gene: TRBV6-5; j_gene: TRBJ2-2; abundance: NA; CDR3nt: TGTGCCAGCAAGACGCGGGGCTCCACCGGGGAGCTGTTTTTT; CDR3aa: CASKTRGSTGELFF
len: 16; d_gene: NA; v_gene: TRBV6-6; j_gene: TRBJ1-5; abundance: NA; CDR3nt: TGTGCCAGCAGTACCGACAGGACGGGGAGCAATCAGCCCCAGCATTTT; CDR3aa: CASSTDRTGSNQPQHF
len: 14; d_gene: NA; v_gene: TRBV6-5; j_gene: TRBJ2-2; abundance: NA; CDR3nt: TGTGCCAGCCGCAGGGGCCTGGACACCGGGGAGCTGTTTTTT; CDR3aa: CASRRGLDTGELFF
len: 14; d_gene: TRBD2; v_gene: TRBV6-1; j_gene: TRBJ2-7; abundance: NA; CDR3nt: TGTGCCAGCAGGAGGACGGGACTAGGCTACGAGCAGTACTTC; CDR3aa: CASRRTGLGYEQYF
len: 15; d_gene: NA; v_gene: TRBV9; j_gene: TRBJ2-3; abundance: NA; CDR3nt: TGTGCCAGCAGCCTGATGACATGGGGCACAGATACGCAGTATTTT; CDR3aa: CASSLMTWGTDTQYF
len: 12; d_gene: NA; v_gene: TRBV5-4; j_gene: TRBJ2-7; abundance: NA; CDR3nt: TGTGCCAGCAGCTTGGGTGGGGCCGAGCAGTACTTC; CDR3aa: CASSLGGAEQYF
len: 15; d_gene: NA; v_gene: TRBV7-9; j_gene: TRBJ1-2; abundance: NA; CDR3nt: TGTGCCAGCAGCACACCTACAGGGTACCGTCGCGGCTACACCTTC; CDR3aa: CASSTPTGYRRGYTF
len: 11; d_gene: NA; v_gene: TRBV6-5; j_gene: TRBJ1-2; abundance: NA; CDR3nt: TGTGCCAGCAGTTCACAGGGTGGCTACACCTTC; CDR3aa: CASSSQGGYTF
len: 14; d_gene: TRBD1; v_gene: TRBV5-8; j_gene: TRBJ2-5; abundance: few; CDR3nt: TGTGCCAGCAGCTTAGGGACAGGGGGTGAGACCCAGTACTTC; CDR3aa: CASSLGTGGETQYF
len: 14; d_gene: TRBD1; v_gene: TRBV29-1; j_gene: TRBJ1-1; abundance: NA; CDR3nt: TGCAGCACCCGACAGGGGCGGGCGAACACTGAAGCTTTCTTT; CDR3aa: CSTRQGRANTEAFF
len: 12; d_gene: NA; v_gene: TRBV6-5; j_gene: TRBJ2-7; abundance: NA; CDR3nt: TGTGCCAGCAGCCGACACGGGTTAGGGCAGTACTTC; CDR3aa: CASSRHGLGQYF
len: 14; d_gene: TRBD2; v_gene: TRBV19; j_gene: TRBJ2-3; abundance: NA; CDR3nt: TGTGCCAGTAGTATTCCCGGACTAGCGAGTACGCAGTATTTT; CDR3aa: CASSIPGLASTQYF
len: 14; d_gene: TRBD2; v_gene: TRBV5-1; j_gene: TRBJ2-7; abundance: once; CDR3nt: TGCGCCAGCTCCCTTGGGGCGGGGGTCTACGAGCAGTACTTC; CDR3aa: CASSLGAGVYEQYF
len: 15; d_gene: NA; v_gene: TRBV10-1; j_gene: TRBJ2-1; abundance: NA; CDR3nt: TGCGCCAGCAGTGAAAGTACGTTGTCCTACAATGAGCAGTTCTTC; CDR3aa: CASSESTLSYNEQFF
len: 14; d_gene: NA; v_gene: TRBV5-8; j_gene: TRBJ1-2; abundance: NA; CDR3nt: TGTGCCAGCAGCTTGGGGCAGGGACCCTATGGCTACACCTTC; CDR3aa: CASSLGQGPYGYTF
len: 13; d_gene: NA; v_gene: TRBV7-8; j_gene: TRBJ1-5; abundance: NA; CDR3nt: TGTGCCAGCAGCTTAGGAGGATCTCAGCCCCAGCATTTT; CDR3aa: CASSLGGSQPQHF
len: 16; d_gene: NA; v_gene: TRBV5-6; j_gene: TRBJ1-2; abundance: once; CDR3nt: TGTGCCAGCAGCCCGGGGGCCGTCAGGACCAACTATGGCTACACCTTC; CDR3aa: CASSPGAVRTNYGYTF
len: 15; d_gene: TRBD1; v_gene: TRBV19; j_gene: TRBJ1-1; abundance: NA; CDR3nt: TGTGCCAGTAGCATCAACAGGGGACAATTCACTGAAGCTTTCTTT; CDR3aa: CASSINRGQFTEAFF
len: 16; d_gene: NA; v_gene: TRBV6-4; j_gene: TRBJ1-5; abundance: NA; CDR3nt: TGTGCCAGCAGTGATAGTGGGACAATTAGTAATCAGCCCCAGCATTTT; CDR3aa: CASSDSGTISNQPQHF
len: 12; d_gene: NA; v_gene: TRBV6-5; j_gene: TRBJ1-2; abundance: NA; CDR3nt: TGTGCCAGCAGGGAGGGGGGCTATGGCTACACCTTC; CDR3aa: CASREGGYGYTF